A single T cell receptor (beta chain) is shown here with its context. Its antigen is unidentified. These data come from a study of PD-1 blockade in classical Hodgkin lymphoma. The study's findings and limits: Partial responders and progressors had significantly lower baseline TCR diversity.

All trial patients relapsed after autologous stem cell transplantation. Repertoires were generated with immunoSEQ multiplex PCR, while TCRdb's copy carries only in-frame clones and drops some. The table records 46,000 or so clones, 88% of them present only once. This receptor was identified in a human donor with classical Hodgkin lymphoma. The material sequenced was peripheral blood mononuclear cells (PBMCs), taken at baseline.

The CDR3 nucleotides read TGTGCCAGCAGCGAACCGGTGGAGGTGGGGGGCGGGAGCTCCTACAATGAGCAGTTCTTC. It encodes CASSEPVEVGGGSSYNEQFF. The rearrangement uses TRBV9 and TRBJ2-1; D is perhaps TRBD2 (7 bases). CDR1 is SGDLS, CDR2 YYNGEE, per germline. This CDR3 spans 20 amino acids. V lost 3 bases to trimming and J lost 0 bases, with 25 bases between them. The full variable domain, in which reference TRBV9 and TRBJ2-1 provide the parts outside the CDR3, is DSGVTQTPKHLITATGQRVTLRCSPRSGDLSVYWYQQSLDQGLQFLIQYYNGEERAKGNILERFSAQQFPDLHSELNLSSLELGDSALYFCASSEPVEVGGGSSYNEQFFGPGTRLTVL.